The 8 T cell receptor beta chains listed next were all sequenced from one sample in a study of blood T cell repertoires in COVID-19. Profiled with immunoSEQ multiplex PCR; TCRdb holds only in-frame clones, not every one. The profile shows hundreds of thousands of clones, around nine tenths of them singletons. Sequencing was done on a sample of PBMCs or T cells enriched from blood (not recorded which). These receptors all come from a woman aged 30 to 39 who had recovered from COVID-19.

This chain connects TRBV19 to TRBJ2-1; the D gene is possibly TRBD2 (5 bases). The CDR3 covers 15 residues. Trimming removed 0 bases from V and 4 bases from J, with 10 bases in between. Germline CDR1 LNHDA, CDR2 SQIVND (reference sequence). The CDR3 nucleotides read TGTGCCAGTAGTATAGAGGCGGGTTGGTACAATGAGCAGTTCTTC. This codes for CASSIEAGWYNEQFF. Full variable domain (missing parts from reference TRBV19 and TRBJ2-1): DGGITQSPKYLFRKEGQNVTLSCEQNLNHDAMYWYRQDPGQGLRLIYYSQIVNDFQKGDIAEGYSVSREKKESFPLTVTSAQKNPTAFYLCASSIEAGWYNEQFFGPGTRLTVL.

The chain joins TRBV4-1 to TRBJ1-1, with TRBD1 matching over 11 bases. The CDR3 length is 16 residues. The V gene's germline CDR1 is MGHRA and CDR2 YSYEKL. Trimming removed 4 bases from V and 2 bases from J; junction bases left unmatched: 6. The CDR3 nucleotides are TGCGCCAGCAGCCCAGGACAGGGGGCGGGTAACACTGAAGCTTTCTTT. This codes for CASSPGQGAGNTEAFF.

The chain joins TRBV20-1 to TRBJ2-7; 7 bases agree with TRBD2. This CDR3 is built from 12 residues. Germline CDR1 and CDR2: DFQATT and SNEGSKA (reference sequence). The V gene end was trimmed by 6 bases and the J gene end by 11 bases; junction bases not matched to a gene: 13. The DNA for the CDR3 is TGCAGTGCGAGTCAGGTCGGGGGGAGGGAGTACTTC. Translating it yields CSASQVGGREYF.

The chain carries TRBV4-1 and TRBJ2-7; a weak D match, TRBD2 (6 bases). With 7 bases removed from V and 3 bases from J, the gap between germline ends came to 13 bases. Germline V gives CDR1 MGHRA, CDR2 YSYEKL. CDR3 length: 13 residues. As DNA, the CDR3 is TGCGCCAGCACTCTAGCGAGTAGCTACGAGCAGTACTTC. This sequence encodes CASTLASSYEQYF.

This chain joins TRBV6-2 or TRBV6-3 and TRBJ2-5, with D possibly TRBD2 on 6 matching bases. This CDR3 is built from 14 residues. The germline V and J ends were trimmed by 0 bases and 9 bases, with 14 bases remaining between them. From germline, CDR1 is MNHEY and CDR2 SVGEGT. CDR3 sequence reads: CASSYSDIIAAQYF. DNA of the CDR3: TGTGCCAGCAGTTACTCTGACATTATAGCGGCCCAGTACTTC.

The chain has TRBV7-9 and TRBJ2-3; D is possibly TRBD1 (5 bases). The CDR3 sequence is 15 residues long. Germline V lookup: CDR1 SEHNR, CDR2 FQNEAQ (reference sequence). V lost 5 bases, J lost 9 bases, and 21 bases lay in between. The CDR3 coding sequence is TGTGCCAGCAGCCCCAGCAACGCCCAGGGTAGCACGCAGTATTTT. Translation gives CASSPSNAQGSTQYF.

The J gene is TRBJ1-3, the V gene TRBV30, with a tentative D call TRBD1 (6 bases). Germline CDR1 reads GTSNPN; CDR2 reads SVGIG (reference sequence). There are 15 residues in the CDR3. Trimming shortened V by 1 base and J by 5 bases, and 15 bases separated the two germline ends. In DNA, the CDR3 is TGTGCCTGGAGTGAGGGACCGGGACACCGAAACACCATATATTTT. Translation gives CAWSEGPGHRNTIYF.

The V and J genes are TRBV18 and TRBJ1-2; D uncertain. The V and J ends lost 0 bases and 5 bases respectively, with 16 bases between them. The CDR3 spans 16 residues. The germline V gene encodes CDR1 KGHSH and CDR2 LQKENI. CDR3 residues: CASSPPVPGFSYGYTF. CDR3 coding DNA: TGTGCCAGCTCACCACCGGTTCCAGGCTTTTCTTATGGCTACACCTTC.